The 20 T cell receptor beta chains given below trace back to one sample, sequenced in a study of blood T cell repertoires in COVID-19. The method was immunoSEQ multiplex PCR; TCRdb's version includes in-frame clones alone and lacks a portion of them. This table holds 200,000 to 300,000 clones, roughly 80% found once. The source material was PBMCs or T cells enriched from blood (not recorded which). The source is a woman aged 40 to 49 who had been exposed to COVID-19.

J is TRBJ2-3 and V is TRBV28, with TRBD2 as a possible D gene (5 bases). Between the trimmed V and J ends, which lost 8 bases and 6 bases, there was a span of 15 bases. CDR3 length equals 13 residues. Looked up from germline, CDR1 is MDHEN and CDR2 is SYDVKM. The CDR3 here is CASVGDPVDTQYF. CDR3 nucleotides: TGTGCCAGCGTGGGAGACCCCGTGGATACGCAGTATTTT.

The CDR3 DNA follows: TGTGCCAGCAGCCAAGGAGGAGGCGCGAGTTTTGGAGCAGCCAAAAACATTCAGTACTTC. Translated: CASSQGGGASFGAAKNIQYF. The V gene is TRBV3-1 (or the pseudogene TRBV3-2), the J gene TRBJ2-4; TRBD2 might be the D (5 bases). V lost 1 base, J lost 0 bases, and 22 bases lay in between. Germline values: CDR1 LGHDT, CDR2 YNNKEL (reference sequence). The CDR3 consists of 20 residues.

The chain combines TRBV27 with TRBJ1-1; tentative D call: TRBD1 (6 bases). Trimming removed 5 bases from V and 0 bases from J, with 13 bases in between. The germline CDR1 and CDR2 sequences are MNHEY and SMNVEV (reference sequence). The CDR3 sequence is 15 residues long. The CDR3 loop is CASSTGIALNTEAFF. Written as DNA, the CDR3 is TGTGCCAGCAGTACAGGGATTGCCCTGAACACTGAAGCTTTCTTT.

The chain uses TRBV6-5 and TRBJ1-1; D remains unclear. The CDR3 totals 15 residues. V lost 8 bases to trimming and J lost 4 bases, with 20 bases between them. Germline V lookup: CDR1 MNHEY, CDR2 SVGAGI. The chain's CDR3 is CASFPTPGWSTEAFF. Written as DNA, the CDR3 is TGTGCCAGCTTTCCGACCCCGGGGTGGAGCACTGAAGCTTTCTTT.

This clone was detected once. CDR3 nucleotide sequence: TGTGCCAGCAGCTTTGGGGAGCCCGTTGATGGCTACACCTTC. As protein: CASSFGEPVDGYTF. The V call is TRBV5-4, the J call TRBJ1-2; no firm D call. The length of the CDR3 is 14 residues. Trimming took off 2 bases at V and 6 bases at J, with 14 bases between the two ends. The germline V gene has CDR1 SGHNT and CDR2 YYREEE (reference sequence).

The V call is TRBV24-1, the J call TRBJ2-7, with 7 bases lining up with TRBD1. Trimming removed 4 bases from V and 0 bases from J; junction bases left unmatched: 5. Germline V lookup: CDR1 KGHDR, CDR2 SFDVKD. The CDR3 spans 15 residues. The CDR3 nucleotides are TGTGCCACCAGTGACGGACAGGAGAGCTCCTACGAGCAGTACTTC. It is translated as CATSDGQESSYEQYF.

This chain connects TRBV18 to TRBJ1-5; 9 bases line up with TRBD1. Germline CDR1 reads KGHSH; CDR2 reads LQKENI. The junction had 0 bases not matched to a gene; V was cut back by 0 bases and J by 0 bases. This CDR3 region has 16 residues. CDR3 coding DNA: TGTGCCAGCTCACCACCGGGACAGGGTAGCAATCAGCCCCAGCATTTT. It encodes CASSPPGQGSNQPQHF. The full variable domain, completed using reference TRBV18 and TRBJ1-5, is NAGVMQNPRHLVRRRGQEARLRCSPMKGHSHVYWYRQLPEEGLKFMVYLQKENIIDESGMPKERFSAEFPKEGPSILRIQQVVRGDSAAYFCASSPPGQGSNQPQHFGDGTRLSIL.

The chain combines TRBV6-2 or TRBV6-3 with TRBJ2-2; TRBD1 matches 10 bases. The CDR3 loop spans 16 amino acids. Trimming took 3 bases from V and 4 from J; bases not matched to a gene: 5. CDR1 and CDR2 (germline): MNHEY, SVGEGT. The CDR3 loop is CASSYAGTGATGELFF. CDR3 nucleotide sequence: TGTGCCAGCAGTTATGCCGGGACAGGGGCCACCGGGGAGCTGTTTTTT.

This clone was recorded at least ten times. This chain uses TRBV27 with TRBJ1-4; possible D gene TRBD1, 6 bases. Trimming removed 6 bases from V and 8 bases from J, with 16 bases in between. Germline CDR1 reads MNHEY; CDR2 reads SMNVEV (reference sequence). The CDR3 contains 14 residues. The CDR3 DNA follows: TGTGCCAGCAGCCAGAACAGGGATACGGAAAAACTGTTTTTT. Translating it yields CASSQNRDTEKLFF.

The chain joins TRBV20-1 to TRBJ2-7, with 9 bases aligning to TRBD2. The CDR3 runs 14 residues. V lost 3 bases, J lost 4 bases, and 7 bases stayed unmatched. Germline V gene lookup returns CDR1 DFQATT and CDR2 SNEGSKA (reference sequence). Written as DNA, the CDR3 is TGCAGTGCTAGTAGGCGGGGGGGTCTTTACGAGCAGTACTTC. It is translated as CSASRRGGLYEQYF.

The V gene is TRBV5-1, the J gene TRBJ2-4; the D gene is possibly TRBD2 (6 bases). The CDR3 is made up of 13 amino acids. V was trimmed by 0 bases and J by 6 bases, leaving 7 bases between them. CDR1 is SGHRS and CDR2 is YFSETQ in the germline V gene. CDR3 sequence reads: CASSLVGGNIQYF. CDR3 sequence (DNA): TGCGCCAGCAGCTTGGTGGGGGGAAACATTCAGTACTTC.

The V call is TRBV4-2, the J call TRBJ1-2, with D maybe TRBD1 (6 bases). CDR1 is LGHNA, CDR2 YNFKEQ, per germline. There are 15 residues in the CDR3. The ends were cut back, 0 bases at V and 7 bases at J, with 15 bases in the middle. CDR3 nucleotides: TGTGCCAGCAGCCAAGACTGGGACAAAAGCGGTGGCTACACCTTC. Translating gives CASSQDWDKSGGYTF.

V and J are TRBV19 and TRBJ2-2; D is ambiguous. The germline V gene encodes CDR1 LNHDA and CDR2 SQIVND (reference sequence). The V end lost 6 bases, the J end lost 0 bases, and 5 bases lay between the germline ends. There are 13 residues in the CDR3. The CDR3 sequence is CASRYTNTGELFF. In DNA, the CDR3 is TGTGCCAGTAGGTATACGAACACCGGGGAGCTGTTTTTT.

The V gene is TRBV5-1, the J gene TRBJ2-1; 7 bases agree with TRBD1. The CDR3 has 14 residues. CDR1 and CDR2 from the germline V gene are SGHRS and YFSETQ. V shed 3 bases, J shed 9 bases, and the junction held 9 bases outside the gene matches. DNA for the CDR3: TGCGCCAGCAGCTCGGCGACAGGGATGGGTGAGCAGTTCTTC. Residues: CASSSATGMGEQFF.

The CDR3 here is CASSFGGGSTDTQYF. CDR3 DNA sequence: TGTGCCAGCAGCTTTGGCGGGGGGAGCACAGATACGCAGTATTTT. The chain couples TRBV5-6 to TRBJ2-3; 8 positions agree with TRBD2. The V gene end was trimmed by 2 bases and the J gene end by 0 bases; junction bases not matched to a gene: 2. The CDR3 sequence is 15 residues long. Germline loops: CDR1 SGHDT, CDR2 YYEEEE.

This clone was observed once. The chain recombines TRBV30 with TRBJ2-3; 10 nucleotides agree with TRBD2. There are 14 residues in the CDR3. Germline CDR1 GTSNPN, CDR2 SVGIG (reference sequence). The V gene end was trimmed by 1 base and the J gene end by 5 bases; junction bases not matched to a gene: 3. DNA of the CDR3: TGTGCCTGGAGTGAAGCGGGGGGGCGAGATACGCAGTATTTT. It is translated as CAWSEAGGRDTQYF.

The gene calls are TRBV7-3 and TRBJ2-3; 7 bases agree with TRBD1. This CDR3 spans 16 amino acids. Germline CDR1 is SGHTA and CDR2 is FQGTGA. J was trimmed by 0 bases and V by 1 base; bases with no gene match: 4. The CDR3 sequence: CASSLMGDSSTDTQYF. The CDR3 nucleotides are TGTGCCAGCAGCTTAATGGGGGACAGCAGCACAGATACGCAGTATTTT.

The J gene is TRBJ2-7, the V gene TRBV18; 11 bases align to TRBD1. CDR1 KGHSH and CDR2 LQKENI come from the germline V gene. This CDR3 is 15 amino acids long. Losses at the gene ends were 4 bases for V and 5 bases for J; bases not matched to a gene: 7. The DNA of the CDR3 is TGTGCCAGCTCACGAGGGACAGGGGGTGGCGACGAGCAGTACTTC. Translated, it gives CASSRGTGGGDEQYF.

The rearrangement joins TRBV24-1 to TRBJ2-3, with D maybe TRBD2 (7 bases). Germline V gene lookup returns CDR1 KGHDR and CDR2 SFDVKD. This CDR3 has 16 amino acids. Trimming removed 1 base at V and 2 bases at J, with 12 bases between. CDR3 protein: CATSDFAGAYTDTQYF. The DNA of the CDR3 is TGTGCCACCAGTGATTTTGCGGGGGCCTACACAGATACGCAGTATTTT.

The V call is TRBV3-1 (or the pseudogene TRBV3-2), the J call TRBJ2-1; 9 bases match TRBD2. This CDR3 is built from 17 residues. CDR1 is LGHDT, CDR2 YNNKEL, per germline (reference sequence). V gave up 1 base and J gave up 4 bases; unmatched junction bases: 8. The CDR3 protein is CASSQVMAGGPYNEQFF. DNA of the CDR3: TGTGCCAGCAGCCAAGTGATGGCGGGGGGGCCGTACAATGAGCAGTTCTTC.